Following are 5 T cell receptor beta chains from one sample sequenced in a study of T cell clonality in common variable immunodeficiency. The method was immunoSEQ multiplex PCR; TCRdb's version includes in-frame clones alone and lacks a portion of them. Observed in the sample are 20,000 or so clones, none of them singletons. General study results and limits: Fewer deletions and N-nucleotide insertions were reportedly seen in common variable immunodeficiency TCR beta sequences.

The antigens these receptors bind are not known. Material: peripheral blood mononuclear cells. The receptor set was obtained from a human donor with common variable immunodeficiency.

There are many counts of this clone. The read halts 3 residues ahead of the CDR3 end, with the missing end drawn from the germline J gene. The V gene is TRBV29-1, the J gene TRBJ2-2, with TRBD2 matching 16 bases. CDR1 is SQVTM, CDR2 ANQGSEA, per germline. The CDR3 runs to 16 residues. The ends lost 5 bases at V and 6 bases at J; junction bases unmatched: 6. CDR3 protein: CSVTGTSGRGAGELFF. The part of the CDR3 DNA that was read is TGCAGCGTTACCGGGACTAGCGGGAGGGGTGCCGGGGAG.

By its share, this clone is medium-sized (0.01 to 0.1%). Sequencing ends 3 residues short of the CDR3 end; the germline J gene provides the rest. V usage is TRBV30 and J usage is TRBJ2-1, with D perhaps matching TRBD2 (6 bases). This CDR3 is built from 14 residues. Germline V lookup: CDR1 GTSNPN, CDR2 SVGIG (reference sequence). Deletions cut 2 bases from V and 4 bases from J, with 12 bases between. The sequenced CDR3 bases are TGTGCCTGGAGTACCCCCGGAGGGTACAATGAG. Residues: CAWSTPGGYNE. The complete CDR3 protein is CAWSTPGGYNEQFF.

This clone was picked up many times. The DNA ends 3 residues before the CDR3 does, and the rest of the CDR3 is filled in from the germline J gene. V gene TRBV10-1 combines with J gene TRBJ2-2; 8 nucleotides align to TRBD2. V shed 9 bases, J shed 4 bases, and the junction held 10 bases outside the gene matches. Germline CDR1 reads WNHNN; CDR2 reads SYGVQD (reference sequence). The CDR3 extends over 15 amino acids. CDR3 sequence reads: CASAAGGMGTGELFF. CDR3 DNA (partial): TGCGCCAGTGCGGCGGGAGGAATGGGCACCGGGGAG.

There are many counts of this clone. Coverage ceases 3 residues before the CDR3 finishes, and the germline J gene fills in the end. The V call is TRBV7-2, the J call TRBJ2-1, with TRBD2 matching 10 bases. CDR1 and CDR2 (germline): SGHTA, FQGNSA. V shed 0 bases, J shed 4 bases, and the junction held 0 bases outside the gene matches. The CDR3 has 15 amino acids. CDR3 loop: CASSLASGRYNEQFF. The covered CDR3 bases are TGTGCCAGCAGCTTAGCTAGCGGGAGGTACAATGAG.

This clone was detected ten times or more. The read halts 3 residues ahead of the CDR3 end, with the missing end drawn from the germline J gene. The rearrangement links TRBV11-2 to TRBJ2-1; tentatively, D is TRBD1 (7 bases). CDR3 length: 14 residues. V was shortened by 3 bases and J by 4 bases, with 10 bases between the two germline ends. CDR1 is SGHAT, CDR2 FQNNGV, per germline. CDR3 bases read: TGTGCCAGCAGCTTCGGGGGACAGTACAATGAG. Its protein product is CASSFGGQYNE. The whole CDR3 reads CASSFGGQYNEQFF.